Listed here are 29 T cell receptor beta chains from one sample, sequenced in a study of cytomegalovirus exposure and HLA in healthy donors. 13 Jbeta primers and 60 Vbeta primers were used for the PCR. Repertoires were generated with immunoSEQ multiplex PCR, while TCRdb's copy carries only in-frame clones and drops some. The sample lists roughly 130,000 clones; approximately 57% were seen once. The source material was PBMCs. Receptors originate from a male donor in good health and CMV-seronegative.

J is TRBJ2-1 and V is TRBV6-5; perhaps TRBD2 as D (6 bases). This CDR3 is built from 14 residues. V was cut by 3 bases and J by 10 bases, with 16 bases left in between. Looked up from germline, CDR1 is MNHEY and CDR2 is SVGAGI. CDR3 in DNA: TGTGCCAGCAGTTATCGGTTTAGCGGTTCCGAGCAGTTCTTC. Amino acids: CASSYRFSGSEQFF.

This clone has just a few counts. The rearrangement joins TRBV5-4 to TRBJ2-7; 7 nucleotides align to TRBD2. CDR1 is SGHNT and CDR2 is YYREEE in the germline V gene (reference sequence). Trimming removed 0 bases from V and 4 bases from J; junction bases left unmatched: 4. This CDR3 contains 14 residues. The CDR3 reads CASSLEPRGYEQYF. CDR3 bases: TGTGCCAGCAGCTTGGAACCGCGGGGGTACGAGCAGTACTTC.

The chain employs TRBV14 and TRBJ1-5; D perhaps matches TRBD1 (5 bases). Trimming removed 1 base at V and 9 bases at J, with 10 bases between. From germline, CDR1 is SGHDN and CDR2 FVKESK. The CDR3 covers 13 residues. Written as DNA, the CDR3 is TGTGCCAGCAGCCAAGGGTCGGGGGGGCCCCAGCATTTT. It is translated as CASSQGSGGPQHF.

The J gene is TRBJ1-5, the V gene TRBV18, with D tentatively TRBD1 (5 bases). The CDR3 spans 14 residues. Germline assignment: CDR1 KGHSH and CDR2 LQKENI. The V and J ends lost 4 bases and 0 bases respectively, with 7 bases between them. CDR3 coding DNA: TGTGCCAGCTCACTCGGGGGTAGCAATCAGCCCCAGCATTTT. It is translated as CASSLGGSNQPQHF.

The rearrangement joins TRBV18 to TRBJ2-1, with TRBD2 matching 10 bases. This CDR3 contains 16 residues. Trimming took 2 bases from V and 9 from J; bases not matched to a gene: 10. Germline values: CDR1 KGHSH, CDR2 LQKENI. The CDR3 DNA sequence: TGTGCCAGCTCACCATCACAAGCGGGGGGGCCCCGTGAGCAGTTCTTC. It yields the protein CASSPSQAGGPREQFF.

This chain uses TRBV5-1 with TRBJ1-1; a possible D gene is TRBD1 (6 bases). The CDR3 contains 17 residues. Germline V gene lookup returns CDR1 SGHRS and CDR2 YFSETQ. Trimming took off 6 bases at V and 0 bases at J, with 21 bases between the two ends. CDR3 amino acids: CASTVYWGPNMNTEAFF. The CDR3 nucleotides read TGCGCCAGCACCGTTTACTGGGGGCCAAACATGAACACTGAAGCTTTCTTT.

The CDR3 loop reads CATGSNSGANVLTF. The CDR3 region has the DNA TGTGCCACCGGGTCCAACTCTGGGGCCAACGTCCTGACTTTC. This chain uses TRBV14 with TRBJ2-6; no firm D call. The CDR3 has 14 amino acids. Deletions cut 10 bases from V and 0 bases from J, with 10 bases between. CDR1 and CDR2 (germline): SGHDN, FVKESK.

This chain joins TRBV18 and TRBJ2-5; 7 bases are shared with TRBD1. Trimming at V came to 6 bases and at J to 2 bases, leaving 9 bases not matched to a gene. The CDR3 loop spans 15 amino acids. CDR1 and CDR2 from the germline V gene are KGHSH and LQKENI. The CDR3 region is CASSPASRGQETQYF. DNA for the CDR3: TGTGCCAGCTCGCCAGCCTCCAGGGGGCAAGAGACCCAGTACTTC.

This clone has a handful of counts. This chain links TRBV7-8 with TRBJ1-2, with a weak D call TRBD1 (5 bases). The germline V gene encodes CDR1 SGHVS and CDR2 FQNEAQ. The V end was cut by 5 bases, the J end by 0 bases, with 16 bases between. This CDR3 is 16 amino acids long. Here the CDR3 reads CASSTDRELANYGYTF. As DNA, the CDR3 is TGTGCCAGCAGCACCGACAGAGAGCTCGCTAACTATGGCTACACCTTC.

This clone occurred a few times. The rearrangement links TRBV4-2 to TRBJ1-2, with D perhaps matching TRBD1 (6 bases). This CDR3 has 14 amino acids. The germline CDR1 and CDR2 sequences are LGHNA and YNFKEQ. With 4 bases removed from V and 2 bases from J, the gap between germline ends came to 11 bases. CDR3 bases: TGTGCCAGCAGCCCTGGGACAATCAACTATGGCTACACCTTC. This translates into CASSPGTINYGYTF.

The rearrangement uses TRBV7-8 and TRBJ2-1, with a weak D call TRBD1 (5 bases). CDR1 is SGHVS and CDR2 is FQNEAQ in the germline V gene. The CDR3 is made up of 15 amino acids. V lost 5 bases, J lost 2 bases, and 13 bases lay in between. The CDR3 reads CASSQGLTTYNEQFF. The CDR3 coding sequence is TGTGCCAGCAGCCAGGGTCTTACCACCTACAATGAGCAGTTCTTC.

In its sample, this clone was seen once. The V call is TRBV15, the J call TRBJ1-2, with D unresolved. Germline loops: CDR1 LNHNV, CDR2 YYDKDF (reference sequence). Trimming removed 4 bases from V and 8 bases from J, with 17 bases in between. CDR3 length: 14 amino acids. The CDR3 sequence: CATSTLTYSRGYTF. CDR3 coding DNA: TGTGCCACCAGCACCTTAACGTACAGTAGGGGCTACACCTTC.

This clone was recorded only once. The J gene is TRBJ2-1, the V gene TRBV7-2; D gene ambiguous. CDR3 length: 12 amino acids. CDR1 and CDR2 (germline): SGHTA, FQGNSA. With 5 bases removed from V and 9 bases from J, the gap between germline ends came to 11 bases. CDR3 DNA sequence: TGTGCCAGCAGCCTCTCCTCCCCTGAGCAGTTCTTC. Translating it yields CASSLSSPEQFF.

The gene calls are TRBV7-6 and TRBJ2-3; 8 positions match TRBD1. This CDR3 has 14 amino acids. Germline CDR1 is SGHVS and CDR2 is FNYEAQ. The ends lost 3 bases at V and 5 bases at J; junction bases unmatched: 4. The CDR3 bases are TGTGCCAGCAGCTTGACAGGGGCGGTAGATACGCAGTATTTT. Amino acid sequence: CASSLTGAVDTQYF. Filled out from reference TRBV7-6 and TRBJ2-3, the complete variable domain reads GAGVSQSPRYKVTKRGQDVALRCDPISGHVSLYWYRQALGQGPEFLTYFNYEAQQDKSGLPNDRFSAERPEGSISTLTIQRTEQRDSAMYRCASSLTGAVDTQYFGPGTRLTVL.

This clone was counted a few times. V and J are TRBV23-1 and TRBJ2-1, with 12 bases that match TRBD2. TRBV23-1 is an ORF, with its function uncertain. The CDR3 is 17 residues long. V trimming: 2 bases; J trimming: 8 bases; junction bases outside the gene matches: 10. Here the CDR3 DNA reads TGCGCCAGCAGTCAAAGGACTAGCGGGGATCGGTTTGATGAGCAGTTCTTC. Protein: CASSQRTSGDRFDEQFF.

With regard to this clone: At one end, the junction sequence differs from germline, possibly due to a read error. This chain links TRBV7-9 with TRBJ2-5; 8 positions agree with TRBD1. This CDR3 is 15 amino acids long. Germline CDR1 SEHNR, CDR2 FQNEAQ (reference sequence). CDR3 sequence: CSSSRLGQGQETQYF. The DNA for the CDR3 is TGTTCCAGCAGCCGCCTCGGACAGGGCCAAGAGACCCAGTACTTC.

The table lists this clone with a few counts. The rearrangement uses TRBV4-3 and TRBJ2-3, with D possibly TRBD2 on 5 matching bases. The V gene's germline CDR1 is LGHNA and CDR2 YSLEER. CDR3 length equals 18 residues. V was clipped by 4 bases and J by 4 bases, with 24 bases between them. The DNA for the CDR3 is TGCGCCAGCAGCCGAGAGGTATGGAGGAGCGCACTGGCAGATACGCAGTATTTT. It translates to CASSREVWRSALADTQYF.

The chain uses TRBV6-5 and TRBJ2-7, with 8 bases aligning to TRBD1. Trimming took 1 base from V and 6 from J; bases not matched to a gene: 11. Germline V lookup: CDR1 MNHEY, CDR2 SVGAGI. The CDR3 consists of 16 residues. The CDR3, as DNA: TGTGCCAGCAGTTACTTTTACGCCAGGGGGCCTGGCGAGCAGTACTTC. Amino acid sequence: CASSYFYARGPGEQYF.

CDR3 nucleotide sequence: TGCAGCGTTGAGGTTGCGGCAACCTACGAGCAGTACTTC. Translation: CSVEVAATYEQYF. The gene calls are TRBV29-1 and TRBJ2-7; no definite D call. The CDR3 has 13 residues. The ends were cut back, 3 bases at V and 2 bases at J, with 11 bases in the middle. Germline assignment: CDR1 SQVTM and CDR2 ANQGSEA.

V gene TRBV7-3 combines with J gene TRBJ2-1, with D possibly TRBD2 on 6 matching bases. The V gene's germline CDR1 is SGHTA and CDR2 FQGTGA. Trimming stripped 4 bases from V and 5 bases from J, with 15 bases between. This CDR3 spans 15 amino acids. The CDR3 reads CASSSRTGDNNEQFF. The CDR3 region has the DNA TGTGCCAGCAGCTCCCGGACGGGGGATAACAATGAGCAGTTCTTC. Full variable domain (missing parts from reference TRBV7-3 and TRBJ2-1): GAGVSQTPSNKVTEKGKYVELRCDPISGHTALYWYRQSLGQGPEFLIYFQGTGAADDSGLPNDRFFAVRPEGSVSTLKIQRTERGDSAVYLCASSSRTGDNNEQFFGPGTRLTVL.

V and J are TRBV30 and TRBJ2-7; 13 positions agree with TRBD2. The CDR3 contains 15 residues. Germline V CDR1 and CDR2: GTSNPN, SVGIG (reference sequence). The J segment lost 3 bases and the V segment lost 4 bases, leaving 6 bases of the junction unmatched. CDR3 DNA: TGTGCCTGGAAGACTAGCGGGGGGCTCTTCTACGAGCAGTACTTC. It encodes CAWKTSGGLFYEQYF.

As DNA, the CDR3 is TGTGCCAGCAGCATCCTAGCGGGGGAGTACACCGGGGAGCTGTTTTTT. This translates into CASSILAGEYTGELFF. The rearrangement joins TRBV13 to TRBJ2-2; 10 bases fit TRBD2. Trimming took 5 bases from V and 3 from J; bases not matched to a gene: 6. Germline V CDR1 and CDR2: PRHDT, FYEKMQ (reference sequence). This CDR3 has 16 residues.

CDR3 sequence: CASSNTGPSGNTIYF. Written as DNA, the CDR3 is TGTGCCAGCAGCAACACAGGTCCCTCTGGAAACACCATATATTTT. This sequence joins TRBV25-1 and TRBJ1-3, with D possibly matching TRBD1 (5 bases). This CDR3 comprises 15 residues. Germline loops: CDR1 MGHDK, CDR2 SYGVNS. Trimming left V 6 bases short and J 0 bases short, with 12 bases between.

V gene TRBV7-9 combines with J gene TRBJ2-1; D remains ambiguous. The CDR3 has 12 amino acids. Germline V CDR1 and CDR2: SEHNR, FQNEAQ (reference sequence). Trimming took 5 bases from V and 7 from J, leaving 9 bases between them. Here the CDR3 DNA reads TGTGCCAGCAGCACAGTGGGTAATGAGCAGTTCTTC. This gives the protein CASSTVGNEQFF.

The sample holds one count of this clone. The CDR3 sequence: CASGRTGDTEAFF. CDR3 bases: TGTGCCAGCGGCCGGACAGGGGACACTGAAGCTTTCTTT. This chain connects TRBV6-5 to TRBJ1-1; 9 bases agree with TRBD1. Germline assignment: CDR1 MNHEY and CDR2 SVGAGI. The ends lost 8 bases at V and 3 bases at J; junction bases unmatched: 4. The CDR3 is 13 amino acids.

This clone was seen only a few times. The chain has TRBV2 and TRBJ2-1; 13 bases align to TRBD2. The V gene's germline CDR1 is SNHLY and CDR2 FYNNEI. CDR3 length equals 19 residues. Trimming at V came to 2 bases and at J to 6 bases, leaving 13 bases not matched to a gene. The CDR3 nucleotides are TGTGCCAGCAGTGAATCCGGACTAGCGGGGGACCCCGCACTCAATGAGCAGTTCTTC. The encoded protein is CASSESGLAGDPALNEQFF. Complete variable domain (other parts from reference TRBV2 and TRBJ2-1): EPEVTQTPSHQVTQMGQEVILRCVPISNHLYFYWYRQILGQKVEFLVSFYNNEISEKSEIFDDQFSVERPDGSNFTLKIRSTKLEDSAMYFCASSESGLAGDPALNEQFFGPGTRLTVL.

This clone was seen once. This chain links TRBV29-1 with TRBJ2-2; 9 bases line up with TRBD1. The CDR3 is 14 residues long. Germline V gene lookup returns CDR1 SQVTM and CDR2 ANQGSEA. Trimming removed 5 bases from V and 5 bases from J; junction bases left unmatched: 6. CDR3 loop: CSVPNRGRTGELFF. The DNA of the CDR3 is TGCAGCGTTCCCAACAGGGGGCGTACCGGGGAGCTGTTTTTT.

The DNA of the CDR3 is TGTGCCAGCAGGTCTGACAGGGGATATTCACCCCTCCACTTT. Encoded protein: CASRSDRGYSPLHF. The rearrangement joins TRBV6-5 to TRBJ1-6, with 8 bases identical to TRBD1. The germline V gene encodes CDR1 MNHEY and CDR2 SVGAGI. The ends lost 6 bases at V and 8 bases at J; junction bases unmatched: 6. This CDR3 spans 14 amino acids.

The chain links TRBV5-1 to TRBJ2-7, with 8 bases fitting TRBD1. This CDR3 contains 14 residues. The germline CDR1 and CDR2 sequences are SGHRS and YFSETQ. Germline trimming cut 4 bases from V and 2 bases from J; bases unmatched to any gene: 5. The CDR3 region is CASSPDRAPYEQYF. The CDR3, as DNA: TGCGCCAGCAGCCCGGACAGGGCCCCCTACGAGCAGTACTTC.